These 27 T cell receptor beta chains were sequenced from one sample in a study of T cell repertoires in cytomegalovirus infection. These receptors have no identified antigens. MiXCR was run by TCRdb on the reads, yielding one entry per CDR3 protein. This table has about 890,000 distinct CDR3 sequences, about 33% appearing once. This sample comprised cultured CD8+ T cells from PBMCs, obtained from culture after CMV antigen stimulation. The source is a human donor in good health (CMV status not recorded). Some clones in this sample may be carry-over from other donors' samples.

Here the CDR3 reads CASSQVRGNYMNTEAFF. The DNA for the CDR3 is TGCGCCAGCAGCCAAGTTAGGGGAAACTACATGAACACTGAAGCTTTCTTT. The chain is built from TRBV4-1 and TRBJ1-1; maybe TRBD1 (5 bases). V was trimmed by 1 base and J by 0 bases, leaving 15 bases between them. Germline V gene data show CDR1 as MGHRA and CDR2 as YSYEKL. The CDR3 is made up of 17 amino acids.

This clonotype has only one observation. The chain is built from TRBV7-8 and TRBJ1-2; D remains unclear. V was shortened by 6 bases and J by 3 bases, with 11 bases between the two germline ends. The V gene's germline CDR1 is SGHVS and CDR2 FQNEAQ. The CDR3 extends over 13 amino acids. For the CDR3, the DNA is TGTGCCAGCAGATTAAGGCCAGACTATGGCTACACCTTC. Its protein product is CASRLRPDYGYTF.

This clonotype showed up just a few times. V usage is TRBV12-3 or TRBV12-4 and J usage is TRBJ2-3; D might be TRBD1 or TRBD2, each matching 5 bases. V gave up 3 bases and J gave up 6 bases, with 7 bases separating them. This CDR3 contains 12 residues. CDR3 DNA: TGTGCCAGCAGTTTGGGGGACGATACGCAGTATTTT. Its protein is CASSLGDDTQYF.

This clonotype showed up just a few times. V and J are TRBV2 and TRBJ2-2; TRBD2 matches at 7 bases. The germline V gene has CDR1 SNHLY and CDR2 FYNNEI. This CDR3 region has 16 residues. Germline trimming cut 4 bases from V and 1 base from J; bases unmatched to any gene: 6. CDR3 sequence: CASSGEGRMNTGELFF. Written as DNA, the CDR3 is TGTGCCAGCAGTGGGGAGGGACGGATGAACACCGGGGAGCTGTTTTTT.

The chain joins TRBV19 to TRBJ1-5; no clear D gene. The CDR3 is 13 residues long. Trimming left V 3 bases short and J 7 bases short, with 10 bases between. The germline CDR1 and CDR2 sequences are LNHDA and SQIVND (reference sequence). The CDR3 DNA reads TGTGCCAGTAGTATGCGGGAAAAACAGCCCCAGCATTTT. This sequence encodes CASSMREKQPQHF. Supplemented by reference TRBV19 and TRBJ1-5, the full variable domain reads DGGITQSPKYLFRKEGQNVTLSCEQNLNHDAMYWYRQDPGQGLRLIYYSQIVNDFQKGDIAEGYSVSREKKESFPLTVTSAQKNPTAFYLCASSMREKQPQHFGDGTRLSIL.

This clonotype was seen once. This chain links TRBV19 with TRBJ1-4, with D possibly being TRBD1 (5 bases). Trimming stripped 0 bases from V and 5 bases from J, with 10 bases between. Germline V gives CDR1 LNHDA, CDR2 SQIVND (reference sequence). The CDR3 has 15 amino acids. CDR3 region: CASSIEDSLNEKLFF. The CDR3 DNA reads as TGTGCCAGTAGTATAGAAGACAGCTTGAATGAAAAACTGTTTTTT.

This clonotype has a count of ten or more. This chain connects TRBV6-1 to TRBJ1-1; TRBD1 matches 7 bases. J gave up 7 bases and V 5 bases, and 4 bases lay outside the gene matches. Germline assignment: CDR1 MNHNS and CDR2 SASEGT. The CDR3 runs 12 residues. This CDR3 reads CASSWTGNEAFF. As DNA, the CDR3 is TGTGCCAGCAGTTGGACAGGCAATGAAGCTTTCTTT.

V is TRBV27 and J is TRBJ1-1; D unclear. Germline V lookup: CDR1 MNHEY, CDR2 SMNVEV (reference sequence). The CDR3 has 12 amino acids. The V end was cut by 8 bases, the J end by 1 base, with 8 bases between. The CDR3 protein is CASWEGNTEAFF. CDR3 nucleotides: TGTGCCAGCTGGGAGGGGAACACTGAAGCTTTCTTT.

The V and J genes are TRBV5-1 and TRBJ1-1, with TRBD1 matching 8 bases. CDR1 is SGHRS and CDR2 is YFSETQ in the germline V gene. The CDR3 covers 15 residues. Trimming took 1 base from V and 6 from J; bases not matched to a gene: 8. For the CDR3, the DNA is TGCGCCAGCAGCTTGCGCCCGGACAGGGAAGCTGAAGCTTTCTTT. This codes for CASSLRPDREAEAFF.

This clonotype has just a few counts. The J gene is TRBJ2-2, the V gene TRBV15; D not resolved. Germline V lookup: CDR1 LNHNV, CDR2 YYDKDF (reference sequence). V lost 0 bases, J lost 0 bases, and 11 bases lay in between. This CDR3 has 17 residues. CDR3 sequence reads: CATSRDKVTPNTGELFF. The CDR3 DNA reads TGTGCCACCAGCAGAGATAAGGTTACTCCGAACACCGGGGAGCTGTTTTTT.

The chain couples TRBV9 to TRBJ1-5; 7 bases map to TRBD1. CDR3 length equals 15 residues. The V and J ends lost 0 bases and 3 bases, in that order; junction bases with no gene match: 3. CDR1 and CDR2 (germline): SGDLS, YYNGEE. CDR3 bases: TGTGCCAGCAGCGTAGCTGGGACAGACAATCAGCCCCAGCATTTT. It encodes CASSVAGTDNQPQHF.

The chain combines TRBV6-2 or TRBV6-3 with TRBJ1-2; no definite D call. Trimming pared 3 bases from V and 6 bases from J, leaving 11 bases between. Germline V lookup: CDR1 MNHEY, CDR2 SVGEGT. CDR3 size: 13 residues. The CDR3 spells CASSYVRRDGYTF. The CDR3, as DNA: TGTGCCAGCAGTTATGTAAGGAGAGATGGCTACACCTTC.

This clonotype has only a few counts. The V gene is TRBV5-6, the J gene TRBJ2-1, with a possible D match to TRBD2 (5 bases). This CDR3 spans 16 amino acids. The V and J ends lost 4 bases and 0 bases respectively, with 14 bases between them. CDR1 and CDR2 from the germline V gene are SGHDT and YYEEEE. The CDR3 protein is CASSGRRLSSYNEQFF. For the CDR3, the DNA is TGTGCCAGCAGCGGGAGACGGCTGAGCTCCTACAATGAGCAGTTCTTC.

As to this clonotype: Being one base from a much bigger clone, this may be a read error. The chain uses TRBV7-6 and TRBJ2-1, with a tentative D call TRBD2 (6 bases). The V gene's germline CDR1 is SGHVS and CDR2 FNYEAQ. The length of the CDR3 is 15 residues. Trimming stripped 2 bases from V and 10 bases from J, with 18 bases between. This CDR3 is CASSLRPDRAGEQFF. CDR3 in DNA: TGTGCCAGCAGCTTACGGCCCGATCGCGCGGGGGAGCAGTTCTTC.

This clonotype was counted a few times. The rearrangement joins TRBV11-2 to TRBJ2-1, with 8 bases lining up with TRBD1. This CDR3 contains 16 residues. Trimming took 5 bases from V and 4 from J; bases not matched to a gene: 10. The germline V gene encodes CDR1 SGHAT and CDR2 FQNNGV. In nucleotides, the CDR3 is TGTGCCAGCAGCCATCCTGGACAGGGATGGTACAATGAGCAGTTCTTC. Its protein product is CASSHPGQGWYNEQFF.

Ten or more counts support this clonotype. The CDR3 region is CASSLADTNFYEQYV. CDR3 coding DNA: TGTGCCAGCAGCTTAGCGGACACTAACTTCTACGAGCAGTACGTC. This chain uses TRBV7-2 with TRBJ2-7; a possible D gene is TRBD1 (5 bases). Germline assignment: CDR1 SGHTA and CDR2 FQGNSA. Trimming left V 0 bases short and J 3 bases short, with 12 bases between. The CDR3 is made up of 15 amino acids.

The CDR3 DNA sequence: TGTGCCAGCTTTGGTGGGACAGGGAGGTCACCCCTCCACTTT. This encodes CASFGGTGRSPLHF. The chain carries TRBV12-3 or TRBV12-4 and TRBJ1-6; 9 bases fit TRBD1. This CDR3 is built from 14 residues. V shed 8 bases and J 10 bases; nucleotides not matched to a gene: 9.

This clonotype was found a few times. The V and J genes are TRBV5-1 and TRBJ2-1, with no clear D. Looked up from germline, CDR1 is SGHRS and CDR2 is YFSETQ. V was clipped by 0 bases and J by 0 bases, with 10 bases between them. The CDR3 spans 16 residues. The CDR3: CASSLAGPPSYNEQFF. CDR3 sequence (DNA): TGCGCCAGCAGCTTGGCTGGGCCCCCCTCCTACAATGAGCAGTTCTTC.

This clonotype was observed a few times. The rearrangement joins TRBV27 to TRBJ1-5, with TRBD1 matching over 8 bases. The germline V gene encodes CDR1 MNHEY and CDR2 SMNVEV (reference sequence). The trim removed 3 bases at V and 5 bases at J, leaving 3 bases unmatched. This CDR3 has 14 amino acids. The CDR3 nucleotides are TGTGCCAGCAGTTTCAGGGGGCGGGATCAGCCCCAGCATTTT. Translation gives CASSFRGRDQPQHF.

Note on this clonotype: A much larger clone lies one base from this, so it may be a read error. The V gene is TRBV6-5, the J gene TRBJ2-2, with 9 bases matching TRBD1. The CDR3 extends over 15 amino acids. Germline values: CDR1 MNHEY, CDR2 SVGAGI. The CDR3 loop is CVSSSGTGSTGELFF. The CDR3 DNA sequence: TGTGTCAGCAGTTCTGGGACAGGGTCCACCGGGGAGCTGTTTTTT.

J is TRBJ1-1 and V is TRBV6-6; D is ambiguous. V lost 0 bases and J lost 3, with 8 bases in between. CDR1 and CDR2 (germline): MNHNY, SVGAGI (reference sequence). This CDR3 is 14 amino acids long. CDR3 amino acids: CASSYSPAYTEAFF. The DNA of the CDR3 is TGTGCCAGCAGTTACTCGCCAGCCTACACTGAAGCTTTCTTT.

The chain uses TRBV5-4 and TRBJ2-5; D tentatively fits TRBD1 or TRBD2 (5 bases each). This CDR3 comprises 16 residues. Germline V gene data show CDR1 as SGHNT and CDR2 as YYREEE (reference sequence). V was clipped by 4 bases and J by 4 bases, with 20 bases between them. Here the CDR3 reads CASSGGRDLKIETQYF. CDR3 coding DNA: TGTGCCAGCAGCGGGGGAAGGGACCTTAAAATAGAGACCCAGTACTTC.

This clonotype has a single count. No conserved phenylalanine or tryptophan ends this CDR3, so it is likely a read error. The chain combines TRBV4-1 with TRBJ1-1, with D unresolved. The germline CDR1 and CDR2 sequences are MGHRA and YSYEKL. CDR3 length: 12 residues. Trimming removed 2 bases at V and 2 bases at J, with 3 bases between. The CDR3 nucleotides read TGCGCCAGCAGCCAACTTAACACTGAAGCTTTCTGT. Protein sequence: CASSQLNTEAFC.

Concerning this clonotype itself: Its ends do not fully match the called genes, so a read error is possible. This chain joins TRBV7-2 and TRBJ2-3; TRBD2 agrees at 8 bases. CDR1 is SGHTA, CDR2 FQGNSA, per germline. This CDR3 contains 11 residues. The CDR3 sequence: CVSWGSGGQYF. Here the CDR3 DNA reads TGTGTCAGCTGGGGGAGCGGGGGCCAGTATTTT.

This clonotype was counted only a few times. The chain uses TRBV7-9 and TRBJ2-3, with 13 nucleotides matching TRBD2. Trimming at V came to 4 bases and at J to 0 bases, leaving 10 bases not matched to a gene. In germline, CDR1 is SEHNR, CDR2 FQNEAQ (reference sequence). CDR3 length: 19 amino acids. CDR3 sequence: CASSSGLAGLYSSTDTQYF. The CDR3 nucleotides read TGTGCCAGCAGCTCGGGACTAGCGGGACTATATTCTAGCACAGATACGCAGTATTTT.

The chain is built from TRBV5-1 and TRBJ2-7; 9 nucleotides align to TRBD1. The CDR3 is 14 residues long. With V trimmed by 4 bases and J by 5 bases, 7 bases remained unmatched. The germline V gene has CDR1 SGHRS and CDR2 YFSETQ. This CDR3 reads CASSPDRGVDEQYF. CDR3 in DNA: TGCGCCAGCAGCCCGGACAGGGGAGTCGACGAGCAGTACTTC.

The table lists this clonotype with many counts. V is TRBV6-1 and J is TRBJ1-5; D is ambiguous. From germline, CDR1 is MNHNS and CDR2 SASEGT. The length of the CDR3 is 13 residues. Trimming removed 5 bases at V and 0 bases at J, with 5 bases between. The CDR3 bases are TGTGCCAGCAGTCAAAATAGCAATCAGCCCCAGCATTTT. Its protein is CASSQNSNQPQHF.